Listed here are 15 T cell receptor beta chains from one sample, sequenced in a study of Ad26.COV2.S vaccination and SARS-CoV-2 variants. Treatment meaning: 15 to 20 received Ad26.COV2.S at low or high dose, single or two shots; several received placebo; per-sample allocation not given. Samples came from day 63 after the first vaccine or placebo injection. Clones were read by immunoSEQ multiplex PCR, and TCRdb kept only the in-frame ones, dropping some. The sample consists of around 300,000 clones, 75% to 90% of them appearing once. The sample here was peripheral blood, taken in a trial of Ad26.COV2.S vaccine versus placebo. The receptors come from a person between 18 and 60 years old who received the Ad26.COV2.S COVID-19 vaccine or a placebo.

DNA for the CDR3: TGCGCCAGCAGCCGCGGGCCGGGGGATAATGAAAAACTGTTTTTT. Residues: CASSRGPGDNEKLFF. The chain couples TRBV5-1 to TRBJ1-4, with D possibly TRBD1 on 5 matching bases. From germline, CDR1 is SGHRS and CDR2 YFSETQ. V was trimmed by 4 bases and J by 4 bases, leaving 14 bases between them. The CDR3 has 15 residues.

The J gene is TRBJ2-5, the V gene TRBV11-2, with D possibly TRBD1 on 6 matching bases. Germline lookup yields CDR1 SGHAT and CDR2 FQNNGV. This CDR3 region has 15 residues. The ends were cut back, 5 bases at V and 3 bases at J, with 16 bases in the middle. In nucleotides, the CDR3 is TGTGCCAGCAGCGACTTCTGGGCAGGGGAAGAGACCCAGTACTTC. It codes for CASSDFWAGEETQYF. Supplemented by reference TRBV11-2 and TRBJ2-5, the full variable domain reads EAGVAQSPRYKIIEKRQSVAFWCNPISGHATLYWYQQILGQGPKLLIQFQNNGVVDDSQLPKDRFSAERLKGVDSTLKIQPAKLEDSAVYLCASSDFWAGEETQYFGPGTRLLVL.

The J gene is TRBJ1-1, the V gene TRBV27; D gene unclear. V shed 1 base and J shed 1 base, with 13 bases lying between them. CDR3 length: 16 amino acids. Germline assignment: CDR1 MNHEY and CDR2 SMNVEV (reference sequence). The DNA of the CDR3 is TGTGCCAGCAGTTTATGGGCCGAGGTTAAGAACACTGAAGCTTTCTTT. It yields the protein CASSLWAEVKNTEAFF.

The chain recombines TRBV7-3 with TRBJ2-3; 8 nucleotides match TRBD2. This CDR3 has 16 amino acids. The V and J ends lost 1 base and 4 bases, in that order; junction bases with no gene match: 7. Germline V gene sequence: CDR1 SGHTA, CDR2 FQGTGA. The CDR3 DNA reads TGTGCCAGCAGCTTAAATCTCGGGACTAGGTCAGATACGCAGTATTTT. Translation gives CASSLNLGTRSDTQYF.

J is TRBJ2-3 and V is TRBV5-1, with TRBD2 matching 10 bases. CDR1 SGHRS and CDR2 YFSETQ come from the germline V gene. This CDR3 spans 17 amino acids. Trimming took 3 bases from V and 1 from J; bases not matched to a gene: 8. CDR3 coding DNA: TGCGCCAGCAGCTCGGCTAGCGGGAGATACGGCACAGATACGCAGTATTTT. This translates into CASSSASGRYGTDTQYF.

V and J are TRBV9 and TRBJ1-2, with 8 bases aligning to TRBD1. This CDR3 has 20 residues. Germline CDR1 reads SGDLS; CDR2 reads YYNGEE. V was pared by 0 bases and J by 3 bases, with 19 bases of the junction left unmatched. The CDR3 region has the DNA TGTGCCAGCAGCGTAGCGCTTGGGCCGCGACAGGGGAAGTATGACTATGGCTACACCTTC. Its protein product is CASSVALGPRQGKYDYGYTF.

This clone was observed a handful of times. The chain employs TRBV4-1 and TRBJ2-7; 10 positions match TRBD1. With 0 bases clipped from V and 6 bases from J, the junction kept 11 bases outside the gene matches. Germline CDR1 is MGHRA and CDR2 is YSYEKL. The CDR3 has 17 residues. The CDR3 DNA reads TGCGCCAGCAGCCAAGATCTTGTGGGGACAGGGGTCGCCGAGCAGTACTTC. Translating it yields CASSQDLVGTGVAEQYF.

This rearrangement joins TRBV5-1 to TRBJ1-2, with D possibly TRBD1 on 6 matching bases. CDR3 length: 13 amino acids. Trimming took 2 bases from V and 3 from J, leaving 8 bases between them. Germline assignment: CDR1 SGHRS and CDR2 YFSETQ. The CDR3 region has the DNA TGCGCCAGCAGCTTCGAGGGGGACTATGGCTACACCTTC. It translates to CASSFEGDYGYTF. The variable domain in full, completed from reference TRBV5-1 and TRBJ1-2, reads KAGVTQTPRYLIKTRGQQVTLSCSPISGHRSVSWYQQTPGQGLQFLFEYFSETQRNKGNFPGRFSGRQFSNSRSEMNVSTLELGDSALYLCASSFEGDYGYTFGSGTRLTVV.

CDR3 sequence (DNA): TGTGCCAGCAGCATACCGACGGCCCTCTACGGCTACACCTTC. Protein product: CASSIPTALYGYTF. The J gene is TRBJ1-2, the V gene TRBV5-6, with no clear D. V was trimmed by 4 bases and J by 8 bases, leaving 18 bases between them. CDR1 and CDR2 (germline): SGHDT, YYEEEE. The CDR3 runs to 14 residues.

This chain connects TRBV5-4 to TRBJ1-1; 7 bases are a match to TRBD1. J gave up 0 bases and V 5 bases, and 4 bases lay outside the gene matches. This CDR3 contains 14 residues. Germline V lookup: CDR1 SGHNT, CDR2 YYREEE (reference sequence). CDR3 nucleotide sequence: TGTGCCAGCAGTATACAGGGGCTGAACACTGAAGCTTTCTTT. Amino acids: CASSIQGLNTEAFF. Drawing the rest from reference TRBV5-4 and TRBJ1-1, the complete variable domain is ETGVTQSPTHLIKTRGQQVTLRCSSQSGHNTVSWYQQALGQGPQFIFQYYREEENGRGNFPPRFSGLQFPNYSSELNVNALELDDSALYLCASSIQGLNTEAFFGQGTRLTVV.

The V gene is TRBV11-1, the J gene TRBJ2-3, with D maybe TRBD2 (5 bases). CDR1 and CDR2 (germline): SGHAT, FQDESV (reference sequence). The CDR3 totals 15 residues. With 5 bases removed from V and 2 bases from J, the gap between germline ends came to 14 bases. For the CDR3, the DNA is TGTGCCAGCAGCCCGACCGGGGTGCCCACAGATACGCAGTATTTT. This sequence encodes CASSPTGVPTDTQYF.

The chain recombines TRBV5-4 with TRBJ1-2; tentative D call: TRBD1 (6 bases). With 0 bases removed from V and 2 bases from J, the gap between germline ends came to 8 bases. The CDR3 consists of 14 residues. Germline V CDR1 and CDR2: SGHNT, YYREEE (reference sequence). CDR3 DNA sequence: TGTGCCAGCAGCTTGGACAGGGCCAACTATGGCTACACCTTC. This translates into CASSLDRANYGYTF.

The chain joins TRBV9 to TRBJ2-2; D gene unclear. The CDR3 has 13 residues. Germline CDR1 SGDLS, CDR2 YYNGEE. V shed 2 bases and J shed 1 base, with 3 bases lying between them. DNA of the CDR3: TGTGCCAGCAGCGTCCAGAACACCGGGGAGCTGTTTTTT. This sequence encodes CASSVQNTGELFF.

This chain uses TRBV28 with TRBJ2-7; TRBD1 might be the D (5 bases). Trimming pared 5 bases from V and 2 bases from J, leaving 16 bases between. Germline V CDR1 and CDR2: MDHEN, SYDVKM. CDR3 size: 15 residues. The DNA for the CDR3 is TGTGCCAGCAGTCCACCGGACACCTCGACCTACGAGCAGTACTTC. This gives the protein CASSPPDTSTYEQYF.

This chain joins TRBV10-3 and TRBJ2-3, with 7 bases identical to TRBD2. The V segment lost 0 bases and the J segment 1 base; nucleotides outside the gene matches: 1. Per germline, CDR1 ENHRY and CDR2 SYGVKD. This CDR3 is 15 amino acids long. CDR3 protein: CAISESAGGTDTQYF. CDR3 DNA: TGTGCCATCAGTGAGTCGGCGGGAGGCACAGATACGCAGTATTTT.